A single sample is the source of the 25 T cell receptor beta chains below, sequenced in a study of cytomegalovirus exposure and HLA in healthy donors. It was with 60 Vbeta and 13 Jbeta primers that the PCR ran. Clones were read by immunoSEQ multiplex PCR, and TCRdb kept only the in-frame ones, dropping some. The sample has approximately 160,000 clones; over 70% are singletons. Input material: PBMCs. These receptors originate from a male donor in good health and CMV-seropositive.

The chain links TRBV27 to TRBJ2-7, with D perhaps matching TRBD2 (6 bases). Trimming removed 6 bases from V and 1 base from J, with 10 bases in between. The germline CDR1 and CDR2 sequences are MNHEY and SMNVEV (reference sequence). The CDR3 runs 13 residues. This CDR3 reads CASRGRNSYEQYF. CDR3 nucleotides: TGTGCCAGCAGAGGGAGGAATTCCTACGAGCAGTACTTC.

This chain links TRBV5-1 with TRBJ1-6; D gene unclear. V was cut by 2 bases and J by 4 bases, with 16 bases left in between. CDR3 length: 17 amino acids. Germline lookup yields CDR1 SGHRS and CDR2 YFSETQ. Written as DNA, the CDR3 is TGCGCCAGCAGCTTCAAGGAGGGTGGGGTATATAATTCACCCCTCCACTTT. This codes for CASSFKEGGVYNSPLHF.

The V gene is TRBV10-1, the J gene TRBJ2-7; 11 positions agree with TRBD2. The CDR3 sequence is 13 residues long. Looked up from germline, CDR1 is WNHNN and CDR2 is SYGVQD (reference sequence). The trim removed 8 bases at V and 5 bases at J, leaving 5 bases unmatched. The chain's CDR3 is CASGTSGTNEQYF. The CDR3, as DNA: TGCGCCAGCGGGACTAGCGGTACGAACGAGCAGTACTTC.

The chain links TRBV29-1 to TRBJ2-2, with 7 bases fitting TRBD2. The CDR3 contains 15 residues. The V gene's germline CDR1 is SQVTM and CDR2 ANQGSEA. The junction had 2 bases not matched to a gene; V was cut back by 0 bases and J by 1 base. Here the CDR3 reads CSVEDGTKNTGELFF. DNA of the CDR3: TGCAGCGTTGAAGATGGGACTAAGAACACCGGGGAGCTGTTTTTT.

To note about this clone: One end of the junction is discordant with germline, which a read error may explain. V is TRBV7-9 and J is TRBJ1-1; D gene unclear. The CDR3 is 13 residues long. Germline V lookup: CDR1 SEHNR, CDR2 FQNEAQ (reference sequence). The CDR3 is CSSSLGGGTEAFF. The CDR3 DNA reads as TGTTCCAGCAGCTTAGGCGGAGGGACTGAAGCTTTCTTT.

This clone occurred once. The V and J genes are TRBV5-4 and TRBJ1-1, with no clear D. The CDR3 contains 14 residues. Germline values: CDR1 SGHNT, CDR2 YYREEE (reference sequence). Trimming took 0 bases from V and 2 from J, leaving 8 bases between them. The CDR3 DNA follows: TGTGCCAGCAGCTTGGACCGGGAAAACACTGAAGCTTTCTTT. Its translation: CASSLDRENTEAFF. Drawing the rest from reference TRBV5-4 and TRBJ1-1, the complete variable domain is ETGVTQSPTHLIKTRGQQVTLRCSSQSGHNTVSWYQQALGQGPQFIFQYYREEENGRGNFPPRFSGLQFPNYSSELNVNALELDDSALYLCASSLDRENTEAFFGQGTRLTVV.

The table lists this clone with a count of one. V usage is TRBV15 and J usage is TRBJ1-1; maybe TRBD1 (6 bases). V was trimmed by 9 bases and J by 0 bases, leaving 14 bases between them. Germline-derived CDR1 and CDR2 are LNHNV and YYDKDF (reference sequence). This CDR3 is 14 amino acids long. This CDR3 is CATSLQGLNTEAFF. The DNA for the CDR3 is TGTGCCACTTCCCTACAGGGTTTGAACACTGAAGCTTTCTTT.

The chain has TRBV15 and TRBJ2-7; TRBD2 agrees at 9 bases. Trimming at V came to 0 bases and at J to 0 bases, leaving 6 bases not matched to a gene. CDR1 is LNHNV and CDR2 is YYDKDF in the germline V gene (reference sequence). This CDR3 has 17 residues. The CDR3 region is CATSRDRSGGISYEQYF. The CDR3 bases are TGTGCCACCAGCAGAGATAGAAGCGGGGGGATCTCCTACGAGCAGTACTTC.

The gene calls are TRBV9 and TRBJ1-1, with D unclear. The ends were cut back, 1 base at V and 1 base at J, with 8 bases in the middle. This CDR3 has 14 amino acids. CDR1 is SGDLS and CDR2 is YYNGEE in the germline V gene. CDR3 in amino acids: CASSVLSGNTEAFF. The CDR3 DNA follows: TGTGCCAGCAGCGTATTGTCAGGGAACACTGAAGCTTTCTTT.

As DNA, the CDR3 is TGTGCCAGCAGCCCCCCGTATCGGGCGGCGCGGGGGAATGAGCAGTTCTTC. Translated, it gives CASSPPYRAARGNEQFF. This chain links TRBV7-9 with TRBJ2-1, with 7 bases identical to TRBD2. In germline, CDR1 is SEHNR, CDR2 FQNEAQ (reference sequence). The CDR3 loop spans 17 amino acids. Losses at the gene ends were 5 bases for V and 7 bases for J; bases not matched to a gene: 17.

The chain couples TRBV11-3 to TRBJ2-1; 14 positions agree with TRBD2. The germline V gene has CDR1 SGHNT and CDR2 YENEEA. V lost 1 base and J lost 8; bases outside the gene matches: 4. There are 16 residues in the CDR3. The CDR3 DNA reads as TGTGCCAGCAGCTTAGGACTAGCGGGGGGGCCCGATGAGCAGTTCTTC. This codes for CASSLGLAGGPDEQFF.

J is TRBJ1-1 and V is TRBV6-1; no reliable D call. The germline CDR1 and CDR2 sequences are MNHNS and SASEGT. This CDR3 region has 13 residues. V gave up 6 bases and J gave up 6 bases, with 14 bases separating them. The CDR3 protein is CASRSIDLSEAFF. The CDR3 region has the DNA TGTGCCAGCAGATCGATAGATTTGTCTGAAGCTTTCTTT.

This chain connects TRBV11-2 to TRBJ2-3, with a weak D call TRBD1 (6 bases). The CDR3 loop spans 16 amino acids. CDR1 and CDR2 from the germline V gene are SGHAT and FQNNGV. V lost 1 base, J lost 2 bases, and 13 bases lay in between. The CDR3 region is CASSLGLGTLTDTQYF. The CDR3 DNA reads as TGTGCCAGCAGCTTAGGCCTCGGGACACTCACAGATACGCAGTATTTT.

The chain employs TRBV2 and TRBJ2-3, with 13 nucleotides matching TRBD2. CDR3 length: 15 residues. The germline CDR1 and CDR2 sequences are SNHLY and FYNNEI. The V gene end was trimmed by 4 bases and the J gene end by 4 bases; junction bases not matched to a gene: 2. CDR3 sequence (DNA): TGTGCCAGCAGTGCAGGACTAGCGGGGGCAGATACGCAGTATTTT. Its translation: CASSAGLAGADTQYF. Complete variable domain (other parts from reference TRBV2 and TRBJ2-3): EPEVTQTPSHQVTQMGQEVILRCVPISNHLYFYWYRQILGQKVEFLVSFYNNEISEKSEIFDDQFSVERPDGSNFTLKIRSTKLEDSAMYFCASSAGLAGADTQYFGPGTRLTVL.

The chain has TRBV11-2 and TRBJ2-2, with a possible D match to TRBD1 (5 bases). V lost 5 bases, J lost 2 bases, and 15 bases lay in between. CDR1 SGHAT and CDR2 FQNNGV come from the germline V gene. The CDR3 length is 16 residues. Here the CDR3 reads CASSPARQHNTGELFF. CDR3 nucleotide sequence: TGTGCCAGCAGCCCAGCGAGACAGCATAACACCGGGGAGCTGTTTTTT.

The chain links TRBV7-9 to TRBJ2-5; possibly TRBD2 for D (6 bases). The germline V gene has CDR1 SEHNR and CDR2 FQNEAQ (reference sequence). Trimming stripped 3 bases from V and 5 bases from J, with 16 bases between. CDR3 length: 15 residues. For the CDR3, the DNA is TGTGCCAGCAGCTTGGCCGGGGAGGTTAGGGAGACCCAGTACTTC. Its protein is CASSLAGEVRETQYF. The entire variable domain, with the rest obtained from reference TRBV7-9 and TRBJ2-5, is as follows: DTGVSQNPRHKITKRGQNVTFRCDPISEHNRLYWYRQTLGQGPEFLTYFQNEAQLEKSRLLSDRFSAERPKGSFSTLEIQRTEQGDSAMYLCASSLAGEVRETQYFGPGTRLLVL.

The chain couples TRBV9 to TRBJ2-1; D remains ambiguous. CDR1 SGDLS and CDR2 YYNGEE come from the germline V gene. V lost 4 bases to trimming and J lost 3 bases, with 11 bases between them. The length of the CDR3 is 14 residues. CDR3 DNA: TGTGCCAGCAGCACCGAGAGTGTCTACAATGAGCAGTTCTTC. Its protein is CASSTESVYNEQFF.

The chain joins TRBV2 to TRBJ1-3; D gene unclear. Germline V lookup: CDR1 SNHLY, CDR2 FYNNEI. V lost 7 bases to trimming and J lost 6 bases, with 16 bases between them. The CDR3 extends over 14 amino acids. CDR3 bases: TGTGCCAGCATAGAAACCCAGGTTAAAAACACCATATATTTT. Encoded protein: CASIETQVKNTIYF.

The chain has TRBV20-1 and TRBJ2-7; unclear D gene. Germline V gives CDR1 DFQATT, CDR2 SNEGSKA (reference sequence). V was cut by 7 bases and J by 3 bases, with 10 bases left in between. The CDR3 has 11 amino acids. CDR3: CSGLVGYEQYF. The CDR3 bases are TGCAGTGGCCTAGTCGGCTACGAGCAGTACTTC.

V gene TRBV30 combines with J gene TRBJ2-2; D may be TRBD2 (6 bases). V was cut by 2 bases and J by 7 bases, with 11 bases left in between. The CDR3 is 13 amino acids. Germline CDR1 GTSNPN, CDR2 SVGIG (reference sequence). CDR3 bases: TGTGCCTGGAGTCCCCGGCGGGGCGGGGAGCTGTTTTTT. This gives the protein CAWSPRRGGELFF.

The rearrangement uses TRBV5-5 and TRBJ2-1; 7 positions agree with TRBD1. The V gene's germline CDR1 is SGHKS and CDR2 YYEKEE (reference sequence). V was pared by 4 bases and J by 4 bases, with 8 bases of the junction left unmatched. The CDR3 runs to 15 residues. The CDR3, as DNA: TGTGCCAGCAGCACATCCGGGACAGTATACAATGAGCAGTTCTTC. Its translation is CASSTSGTVYNEQFF.

The genes are TRBV19 and TRBJ2-2; 7 bases match TRBD2. The CDR3 sequence is 15 residues long. From germline, CDR1 is LNHDA and CDR2 SQIVND (reference sequence). Trimming removed 0 bases from V and 5 bases from J; junction bases left unmatched: 3. As DNA, the CDR3 is TGTGCCAGTAGTATAGACAGGGAGGGGACCGGGGAGCTGTTTTTT. Protein product: CASSIDREGTGELFF.

This clone has just one count. The chain uses TRBV7-9 and TRBJ2-5; 7 bases match TRBD2. Germline loops: CDR1 SEHNR, CDR2 FQNEAQ (reference sequence). After removal of 1 base from V and 5 bases from J, the junction contained 10 bases not matched to a gene. This CDR3 spans 16 amino acids. In DNA, the CDR3 is TGTGCCAGCAGCTTAGATGAAGCGGGGCCGGGGGAGACCCAGTACTTC. Residues: CASSLDEAGPGETQYF.

This clone was seen only a few times. The rearrangement uses TRBV2 and TRBJ2-7, with TRBD1 matching over 11 bases. The CDR3 extends over 15 amino acids. Germline-derived CDR1 and CDR2 are SNHLY and FYNNEI. With V trimmed by 1 base and J by 3 bases, 2 bases remained unmatched. Here the CDR3 DNA reads TGTGCCAGCAGTGAAGGGACAGGGGGCTTCTACGAGCAGTACTTC. This gives the protein CASSEGTGGFYEQYF.

This clone was detected only once. V is TRBV7-8 and J is TRBJ2-2; 10 bases are shared with TRBD2. Germline V gene lookup returns CDR1 SGHVS and CDR2 FQNEAQ. Unmatched junction bases numbered 4, after V lost 5 bases and J lost 1 base. CDR3 size: 16 residues. The CDR3 DNA is TGTGCCAGCAGCCCGAGGACTAGCGGGAACACCGGGGAGCTGTTTTTT. Translated: CASSPRTSGNTGELFF.